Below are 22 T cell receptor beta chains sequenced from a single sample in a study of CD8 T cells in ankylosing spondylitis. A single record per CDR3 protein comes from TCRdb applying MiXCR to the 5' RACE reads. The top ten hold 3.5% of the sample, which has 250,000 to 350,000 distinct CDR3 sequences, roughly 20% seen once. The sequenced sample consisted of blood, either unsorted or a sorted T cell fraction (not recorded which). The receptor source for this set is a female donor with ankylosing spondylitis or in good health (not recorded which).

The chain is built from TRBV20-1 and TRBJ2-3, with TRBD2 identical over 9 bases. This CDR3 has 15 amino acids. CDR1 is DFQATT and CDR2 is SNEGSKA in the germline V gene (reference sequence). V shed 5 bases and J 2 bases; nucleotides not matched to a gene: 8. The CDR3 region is CSASKAGGPTDTQYF. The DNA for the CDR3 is TGCAGTGCTTCAAAAGCGGGAGGACCCACAGATACGCAGTATTTT.

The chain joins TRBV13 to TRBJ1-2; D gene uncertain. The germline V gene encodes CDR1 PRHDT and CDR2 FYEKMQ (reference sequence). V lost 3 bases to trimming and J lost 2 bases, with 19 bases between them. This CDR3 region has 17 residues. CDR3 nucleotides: TGTGCCAGCAGCTTCTTCGACATCGGACTAGCCAACTATGGCTACACCTTC. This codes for CASSFFDIGLANYGYTF.

The DNA of the CDR3 is TGTGCCACCAGCCGCTTACTAGCCTCGGCGGAAGATACGCAGTATTTT. This encodes CATSRLLASAEDTQYF. V and J are TRBV15 and TRBJ2-3; a possible D gene is TRBD2 (6 bases). The ends were cut back, 5 bases at V and 5 bases at J, with 20 bases in the middle. The germline V gene encodes CDR1 LNHNV and CDR2 YYDKDF (reference sequence). The CDR3 runs 16 residues.

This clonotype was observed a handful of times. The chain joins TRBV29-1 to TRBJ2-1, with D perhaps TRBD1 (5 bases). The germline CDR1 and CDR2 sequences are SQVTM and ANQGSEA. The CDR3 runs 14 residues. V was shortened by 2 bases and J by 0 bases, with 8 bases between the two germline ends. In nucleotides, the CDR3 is TGCAGCGTTGAAAGACAGAGCTCCTACAATGAGCAGTTCTTC. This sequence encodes CSVERQSSYNEQFF.

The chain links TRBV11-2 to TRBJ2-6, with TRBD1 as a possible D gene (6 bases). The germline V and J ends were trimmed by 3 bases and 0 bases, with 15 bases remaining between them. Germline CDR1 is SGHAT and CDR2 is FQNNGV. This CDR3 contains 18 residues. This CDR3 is CASSLGIGGSSGANVLTF. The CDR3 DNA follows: TGTGCCAGCAGCTTGGGTATAGGGGGAAGCTCTGGGGCCAACGTCCTGACTTTC.

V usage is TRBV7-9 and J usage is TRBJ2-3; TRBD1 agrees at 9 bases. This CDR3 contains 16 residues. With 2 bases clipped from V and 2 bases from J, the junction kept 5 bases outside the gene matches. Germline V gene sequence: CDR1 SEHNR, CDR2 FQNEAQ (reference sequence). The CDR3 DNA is TGTGCCAGCAGCTTAAAGTGGGACAGGGACACAGATACGCAGTATTTT. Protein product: CASSLKWDRDTDTQYF. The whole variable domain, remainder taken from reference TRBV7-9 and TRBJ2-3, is DTGVSQNPRHKITKRGQNVTFRCDPISEHNRLYWYRQTLGQGPEFLTYFQNEAQLEKSRLLSDRFSAERPKGSFSTLEIQRTEQGDSAMYLCASSLKWDRDTDTQYFGPGTRLTVL.

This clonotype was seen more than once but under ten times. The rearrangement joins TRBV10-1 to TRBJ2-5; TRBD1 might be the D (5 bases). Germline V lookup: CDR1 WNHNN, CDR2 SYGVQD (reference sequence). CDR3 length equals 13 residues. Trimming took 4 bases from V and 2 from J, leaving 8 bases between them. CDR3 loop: CASSGQPQETQYF. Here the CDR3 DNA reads TGCGCCAGCAGTGGACAGCCGCAAGAGACCCAGTACTTC.

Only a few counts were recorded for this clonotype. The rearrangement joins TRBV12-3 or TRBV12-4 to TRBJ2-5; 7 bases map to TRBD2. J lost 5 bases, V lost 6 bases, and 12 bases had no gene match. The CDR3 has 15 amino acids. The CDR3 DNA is TGTGCCAGCAGGGAGGCGGGCGGGAGCGGGGAGACCCAGTACTTC. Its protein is CASREAGGSGETQYF.

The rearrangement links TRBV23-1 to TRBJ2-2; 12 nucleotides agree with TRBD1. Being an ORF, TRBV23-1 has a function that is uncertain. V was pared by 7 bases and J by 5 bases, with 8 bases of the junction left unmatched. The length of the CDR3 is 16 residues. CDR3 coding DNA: TGCGCCAGCATTTTCCCGGGACAGGGGGCTACCGGGGAGCTGTTTTTT. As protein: CASIFPGQGATGELFF.

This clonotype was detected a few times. The CDR3 is CASSFPRDRATGELFF. The DNA for the CDR3 is TGTGCCAGCAGCTTCCCCCGGGACAGGGCCACCGGGGAGCTGTTTTTT. The chain employs TRBV5-6 and TRBJ2-2, with 9 bases identical to TRBD1. This CDR3 has 16 residues. Looked up from germline, CDR1 is SGHDT and CDR2 is YYEEEE. J was trimmed by 4 bases and V by 2 bases; bases with no gene match: 6.

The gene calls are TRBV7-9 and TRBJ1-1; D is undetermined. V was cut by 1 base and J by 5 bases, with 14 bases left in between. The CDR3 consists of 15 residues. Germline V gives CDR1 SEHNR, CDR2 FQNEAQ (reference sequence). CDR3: CASSLDLAVRTEAFF. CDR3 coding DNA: TGTGCCAGCAGCTTAGATTTGGCAGTTCGGACTGAAGCTTTCTTT.

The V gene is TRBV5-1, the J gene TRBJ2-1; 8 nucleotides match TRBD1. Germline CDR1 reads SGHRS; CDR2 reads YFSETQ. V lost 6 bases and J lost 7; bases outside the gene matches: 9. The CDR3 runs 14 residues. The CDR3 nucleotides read TGCGCCAGCACCTTAGACAGGGGCCGGAATGAGCAGTTCTTC. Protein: CASTLDRGRNEQFF.

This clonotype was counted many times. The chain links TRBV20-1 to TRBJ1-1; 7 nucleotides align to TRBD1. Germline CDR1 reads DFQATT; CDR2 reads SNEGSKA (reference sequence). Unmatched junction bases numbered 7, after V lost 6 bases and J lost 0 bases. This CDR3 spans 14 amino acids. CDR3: CSAPGTDLNTEAFF. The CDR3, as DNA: TGCAGTGCCCCTGGGACAGACTTGAACACTGAAGCTTTCTTT.

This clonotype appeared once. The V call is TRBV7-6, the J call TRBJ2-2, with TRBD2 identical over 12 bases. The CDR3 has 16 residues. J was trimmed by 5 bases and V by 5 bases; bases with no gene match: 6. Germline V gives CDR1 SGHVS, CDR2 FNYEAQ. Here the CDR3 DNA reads TGTGCCAGCAGCCCAATACTAGCGGGAGGAACCGGGGAGCTGTTTTTT. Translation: CASSPILAGGTGELFF.

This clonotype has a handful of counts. This CDR3 reads CSLVGGRDGRETQYF. The CDR3, as DNA: TGCAGTCTGGTTGGGGGGAGGGACGGCCGAGAGACCCAGTACTTC. This chain links TRBV20-1 with TRBJ2-5, with TRBD2 matching over 7 bases. V shed 8 bases and J 4 bases; nucleotides not matched to a gene: 16. The germline CDR1 and CDR2 sequences are DFQATT and SNEGSKA (reference sequence). The CDR3 has 15 amino acids.

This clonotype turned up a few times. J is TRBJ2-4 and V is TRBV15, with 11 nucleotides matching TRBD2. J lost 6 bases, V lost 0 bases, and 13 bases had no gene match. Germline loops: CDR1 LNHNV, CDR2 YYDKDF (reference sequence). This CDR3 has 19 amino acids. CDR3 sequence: CATSRDRGSGRADRNIQYF. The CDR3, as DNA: TGTGCCACCAGCAGAGATCGGGGTAGCGGGAGGGCCGATAGAAACATTCAGTACTTC.

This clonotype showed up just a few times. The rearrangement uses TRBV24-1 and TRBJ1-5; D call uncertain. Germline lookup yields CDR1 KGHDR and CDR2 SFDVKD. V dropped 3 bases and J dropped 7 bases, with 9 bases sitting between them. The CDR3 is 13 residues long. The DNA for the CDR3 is TGTGCCACCAGTGATGGAGGGAAGCAGCCCCAGCATTTT. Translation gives CATSDGGKQPQHF.

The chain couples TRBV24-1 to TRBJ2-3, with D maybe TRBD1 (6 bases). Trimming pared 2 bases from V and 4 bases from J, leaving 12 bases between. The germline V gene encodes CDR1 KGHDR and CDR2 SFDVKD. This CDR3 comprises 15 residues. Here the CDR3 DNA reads TGTGCCACCAGTGATTCAGGGGTTGGCTCAGATACGCAGTATTTT. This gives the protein CATSDSGVGSDTQYF.

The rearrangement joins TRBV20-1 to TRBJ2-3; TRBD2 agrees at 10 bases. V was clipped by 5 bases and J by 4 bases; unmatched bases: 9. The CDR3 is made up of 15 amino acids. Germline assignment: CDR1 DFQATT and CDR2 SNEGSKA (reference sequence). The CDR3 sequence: CSAPGISGRPDTQYF. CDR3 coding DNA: TGCAGTGCTCCCGGAATTAGCGGGAGGCCAGATACGCAGTATTTT.

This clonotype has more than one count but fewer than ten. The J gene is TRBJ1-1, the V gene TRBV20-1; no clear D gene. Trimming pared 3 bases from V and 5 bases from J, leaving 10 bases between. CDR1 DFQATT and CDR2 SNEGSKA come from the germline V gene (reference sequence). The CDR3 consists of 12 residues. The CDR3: CSARIDTTEAFF. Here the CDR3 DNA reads TGCAGTGCTAGGATAGACACAACTGAAGCTTTCTTT.

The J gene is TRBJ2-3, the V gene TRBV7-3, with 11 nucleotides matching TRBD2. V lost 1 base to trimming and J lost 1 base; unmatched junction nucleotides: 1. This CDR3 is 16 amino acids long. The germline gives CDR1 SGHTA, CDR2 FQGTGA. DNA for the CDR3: TGTGCCAGCAGCTTAATAGCGGGAGGGGGCACAGATACGCAGTATTTT. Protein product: CASSLIAGGGTDTQYF.

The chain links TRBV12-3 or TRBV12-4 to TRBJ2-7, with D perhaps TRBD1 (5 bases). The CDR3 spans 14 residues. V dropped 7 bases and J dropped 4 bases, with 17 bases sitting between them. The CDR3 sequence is CASTPGGHLYEQYF. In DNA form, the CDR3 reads TGTGCCAGCACCCCTGGTGGACATTTATACGAGCAGTACTTC.